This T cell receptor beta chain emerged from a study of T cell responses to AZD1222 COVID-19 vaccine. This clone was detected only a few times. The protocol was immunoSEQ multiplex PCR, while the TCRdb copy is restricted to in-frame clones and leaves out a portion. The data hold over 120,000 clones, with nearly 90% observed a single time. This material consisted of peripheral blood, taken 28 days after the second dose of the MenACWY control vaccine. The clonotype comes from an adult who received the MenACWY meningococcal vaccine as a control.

The CDR3 region has the DNA TGCAGCGTCCGGATGGAGGGCACTGAAGCTTTCTTT. Encoded protein: CSVRMEGTEAFF. The chain links TRBV29-1 to TRBJ1-1; D gene uncertain. This CDR3 is built from 12 residues. Trimming removed 6 bases at V and 4 bases at J, with 12 bases between. CDR1 is SQVTM, CDR2 ANQGSEA, per germline. Complete variable domain (other parts from reference TRBV29-1 and TRBJ1-1): SAVISQKPSRDICQRGTSLTIQCQVDSQVTMMFWYRQQPGQSLTLIATANQGSEATYESGFVIDKFPISRPNLTFSTLTVSNMSPEDSSIYLCSVRMEGTEAFFGQGTRLTVV.